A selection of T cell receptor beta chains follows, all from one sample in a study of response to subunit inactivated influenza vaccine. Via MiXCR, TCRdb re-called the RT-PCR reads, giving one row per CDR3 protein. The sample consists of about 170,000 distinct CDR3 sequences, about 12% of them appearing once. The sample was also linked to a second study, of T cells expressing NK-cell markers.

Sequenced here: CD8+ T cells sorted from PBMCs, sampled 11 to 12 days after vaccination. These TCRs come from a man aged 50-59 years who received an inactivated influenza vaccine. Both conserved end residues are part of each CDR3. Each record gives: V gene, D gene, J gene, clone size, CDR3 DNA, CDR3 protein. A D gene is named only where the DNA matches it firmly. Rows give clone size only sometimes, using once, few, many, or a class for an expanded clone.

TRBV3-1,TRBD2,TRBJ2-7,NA,TGTGCCAGCAGCCAGGGAAGCGGGGGGATGTACGAGCAGTACTTC,CASSQGSGGMYEQYF
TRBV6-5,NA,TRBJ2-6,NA,TGTGCCAGCAGTTACTCAGGAACAACGGGCAACGTCCTGACTTTC,CASSYSGTTGNVLTF
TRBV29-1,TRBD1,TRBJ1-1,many,TGCAGCGTTGAATCTGGGGGTAGGGGGCTTTTGCCTGAAGCTTTCTTT,CSVESGGRGLLPEAFF
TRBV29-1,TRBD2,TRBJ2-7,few,TGCAGCGTGAGGACTAGCGGGGCTTACGAGCAGTACTTC,CSVRTSGAYEQYF
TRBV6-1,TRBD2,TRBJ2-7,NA,TGTGCCAGCAGTATAAGCGGGAATTATCGATCCTACGAGCAGTACTTC,CASSISGNYRSYEQYF
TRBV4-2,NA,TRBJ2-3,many,TGTGCCAGCAGCCAAGATGTGGGGCTGGGCACAGATACGCAGTATTTT,CASSQDVGLGTDTQYF
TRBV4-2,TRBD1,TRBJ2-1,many,TGTGCCAGCAGCCAAGGACAGGGCTCCTACAATGAGCAGTTCTTC,CASSQGQGSYNEQFF
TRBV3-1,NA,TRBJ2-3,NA,TGTGCCAGCAGCCAAACCTACAGCACAGATACGCAGTATTTT,CASSQTYSTDTQYF
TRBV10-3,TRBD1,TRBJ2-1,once,TGTGCCATCTCAAGGGCAGGGGGCCGGAACAATGAGCAGTTCTTC,CAISRAGGRNNEQFF
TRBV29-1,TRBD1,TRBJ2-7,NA,TGCAGCGTGCCGGGACAGGGACCCTACGAGCAGTACTTC,CSVPGQGPYEQYF
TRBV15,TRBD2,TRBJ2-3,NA,TGTGCCACCAGCAAGAGCGGGGTTTACACAGATACGCAGTATTTT,CATSKSGVYTDTQYF
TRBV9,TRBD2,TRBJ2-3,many,TGTGCCAGCAGCGTAGGTAGCGGGAGCACAGATACGCAGTATTTT,CASSVGSGSTDTQYF
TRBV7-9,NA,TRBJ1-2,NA,TGTGCCAGCAGCTTAGGAGGGGCACTCTATGGCTACACCTTC,CASSLGGALYGYTF
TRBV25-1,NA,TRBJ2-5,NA,TGTGCCAGCAGTGAAAAATTCGTGGACCCTTGGAGAGAGACCCAGTACTTC,CASSEKFVDPWRETQYF
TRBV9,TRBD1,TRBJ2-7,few,TGTGCCAGCAGCCCCCGACAGGGCGGTTTTGAAGAGCAGTACTTC,CASSPRQGGFEEQYF
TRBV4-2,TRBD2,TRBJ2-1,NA,TGTGCCAGCAGCCAACAGACGCGGGAGCACTACAATGAGCAGTTCTTC,CASSQQTREHYNEQFF
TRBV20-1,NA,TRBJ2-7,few,TGCAGTGCTAGGGCCGATCGGGACCTTCCCTCCTACGAGCAGTACTTC,CSARADRDLPSYEQYF
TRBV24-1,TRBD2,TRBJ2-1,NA,TGTGCCACCAGTGACACCACTAGCGGGGGGCGCATACACAATGAGCAGTTCTTC,CATSDTTSGGRIHNEQFF
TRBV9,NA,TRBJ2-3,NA,TGTGCCAGCAGCGCACTAAACGGGGCTACTAGCACAGATACGCAGTATTTT,CASSALNGATSTDTQYF
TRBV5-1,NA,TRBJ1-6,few,TGCGCCAGCAGCAACCGGGACCTAAATTCACCCCTCCACTTT,CASSNRDLNSPLHF
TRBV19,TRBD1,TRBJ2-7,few,TGTGCCAGTAGTATAGCGGACAGGGGCTACGAGCAGTACTTC,CASSIADRGYEQYF
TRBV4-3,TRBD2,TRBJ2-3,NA,TGCGCCAGCAGCCAAGCAGGACTAGCGGGAGGGCCTAGCACAGATACGCAGTATTTT,CASSQAGLAGGPSTDTQYF
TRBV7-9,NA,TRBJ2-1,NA,TGTGCCAGCACCCGCAGGGAGCAGTTCTTC,CASTRREQFF
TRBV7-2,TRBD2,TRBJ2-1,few,TGTGCCAGCAGCATTAGCGGGGGGGTCTCCTACAATGAGCAGTTCTTC,CASSISGGVSYNEQFF
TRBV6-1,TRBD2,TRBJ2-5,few,TGTGCCAGCAGCCGCTGGACTAGCGGGGGGTACCAAGAGACCCAGTACTTC,CASSRWTSGGYQETQYF
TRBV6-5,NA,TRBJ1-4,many,TGTGCCAGCCGGGGGGGGAGCGAAAAACTGTTTTTT,CASRGGSEKLFF
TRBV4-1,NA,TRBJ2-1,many,TGCGCCAGCAGCCCAGGGTTAGATCGAAATGAGCAGTTCTTC,CASSPGLDRNEQFF
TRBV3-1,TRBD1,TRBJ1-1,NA,TGTGCCAGCAGCCAAGCCGGGGGAGGGGGCGGTGAAGCTTTCTTT,CASSQAGGGGGEAFF
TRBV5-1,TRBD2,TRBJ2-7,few,TGCGCCAGCAGCGTAGACCACGTGGGGGGGTCCGAGCAGTACTTC,CASSVDHVGGSEQYF
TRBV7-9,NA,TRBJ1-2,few,TGTGCCAGCAGCTTAGAGGCGCGCTATGGCTACACCTTC,CASSLEARYGYTF
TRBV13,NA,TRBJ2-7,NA,TGTGCCAGCAGCTTAGAGGGAGCCGGGGTCTCCTACGAGCAGTACTTC,CASSLEGAGVSYEQYF
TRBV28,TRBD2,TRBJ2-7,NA,TGTGCCAGCAGTATGTATGGACTAGCGGGAGATTTCCCGGGCGAGCAGTACTTC,CASSMYGLAGDFPGEQYF
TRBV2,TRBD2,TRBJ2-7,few,TGTGCCAGCAGTAAACCGCTTGGGGCTAGCGGGTTGCTATCCTACGAGCAGTACTTC,CASSKPLGASGLLSYEQYF
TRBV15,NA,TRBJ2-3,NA,TGTGCCACCGGGCGACTAGGAGGGGATACGCAGTATTTT,CATGRLGGDTQYF
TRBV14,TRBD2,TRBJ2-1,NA,TGTGCCAGCAGCCAAGGAAGCGGGGGCGGATACAATGAGCAGTTCTTC,CASSQGSGGGYNEQFF
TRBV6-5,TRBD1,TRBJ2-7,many,TGTGCCAGCAGTTACGGGACAGGGGGCCTCTACGAGCAGTACTTC,CASSYGTGGLYEQYF
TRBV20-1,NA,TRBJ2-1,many,TGCAGTGCTAGAGATGGGGTGAACAATGAGCAGTTCTTC,CSARDGVNNEQFF
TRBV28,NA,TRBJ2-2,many,TGTGCCAGCAGCGACCCCCGTTTGGGCAGGAAGAACACCGGGGAGCTGTTTTTT,CASSDPRLGRKNTGELFF
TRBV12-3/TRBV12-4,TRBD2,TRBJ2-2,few,TGTGCCACACAAGCGGGGTCGGCCGGGGAGCTGTTTTTT,CATQAGSAGELFF